Below are 6 T cell receptor beta chains sequenced from a single sample in a study of breast tumors, draining lymph nodes, adjacent tissues. TCRdb recomputed calls from the multiplex PCR reads with MiXCR, one row per CDR3 protein. The sample consists of under 35,000 distinct CDR3 sequences, about 63% of them appearing once. The sequenced sample was breast tumor tissue. The receptors derive from a female donor with breast cancer. Some clones in this sample may be carry-over from other donors' samples.

At least ten counts were recorded for this clonotype. The V gene is TRBV6-2 or TRBV6-3, the J gene TRBJ1-5; D gene ambiguous. This CDR3 region has 12 residues. V was trimmed by 4 bases and J by 7 bases, leaving 8 bases between them. Germline loops: CDR1 MNHEY, CDR2 SVGEGT. The CDR3 loop reads CASSLYTQPQHF. The CDR3 coding sequence is TGTGCCAGCAGTTTATACACCCAGCCCCAGCATTTT.

Remarks on this clonotype: Germline and junction disagree at one end, which may indicate a read error. The chain has TRBV7-9 and TRBJ2-7, with TRBD1 matching 7 bases. Looked up from germline, CDR1 is SEHNR and CDR2 is FQNEAQ (reference sequence). The CDR3 totals 16 residues. The CDR3 DNA reads as TGCGCCAGCAGCCAATTGCCGGGACAGAGAACCTACGAGCAGTACTTC. This sequence encodes CASSQLPGQRTYEQYF. Using reference TRBV7-9 and TRBJ2-7 for the parts outside the CDR3, the full variable domain is DTGVSQNPRHKITKRGQNVTFRCDPISEHNRLYWYRQTLGQGPEFLTYFQNEAQLEKSRLLSDRFSAERPKGSFSTLEIQRTEQGDSAMYLCASSQLPGQRTYEQYFGPGTRLTVT.

Only one count was recorded for this clonotype. This chain joins TRBV19 and TRBJ2-3; D not resolved. Germline CDR1 and CDR2: LNHDA and SQIVND (reference sequence). Trimming pared 5 bases from V and 6 bases from J, leaving 12 bases between. The CDR3 runs 13 residues. In DNA form, the CDR3 reads TGTGCCAGTAGTCTTACAGACTGGGATACGCAGTATTTT. Translating it yields CASSLTDWDTQYF.

The rearrangement uses TRBV2 and TRBJ1-2, with D possibly being TRBD1 (6 bases). The CDR3 totals 13 residues. CDR1 SNHLY and CDR2 FYNNEI come from the germline V gene. V gave up 6 bases and J gave up 5 bases, with 13 bases separating them. The CDR3 is CASSLQGFYGYTF. CDR3 nucleotide sequence: TGTGCCAGCAGCCTACAGGGTTTTTATGGCTACACCTTC. Full variable domain (missing parts from reference TRBV2 and TRBJ1-2): EPEVTQTPSHQVTQMGQEVILRCVPISNHLYFYWYRQILGQKVEFLVSFYNNEISEKSEIFDDQFSVERPDGSNFTLKIRSTKLEDSAMYFCASSLQGFYGYTFGSGTRLTVV.

To note about this clonotype: Since no conserved phenylalanine or tryptophan closes the CDR3, a read error is the likely cause. This sequence joins TRBV7-6 and TRBJ2-7; no definite D call. This CDR3 spans 11 amino acids. Germline loops: CDR1 SGHVS, CDR2 FNYEAQ. V dropped 1 base and J dropped 5 bases, with 3 bases sitting between them. Written as DNA, the CDR3 is TGTGCCAGCAGCTTAGGGAACGAGCAGTACTCC. It yields the protein CASSLGNEQYS.

The chain carries TRBV18 and TRBJ1-6, with 8 positions matching TRBD1. The V and J ends lost 2 bases and 8 bases, in that order; junction bases with no gene match: 5. CDR1 and CDR2 from the germline V gene are KGHSH and LQKENI. The CDR3 consists of 15 residues. The CDR3 DNA is TGTGCCAGCTCACCATCGACAGGGGTAGATTCACCCCTCCACTTT. Translating it yields CASSPSTGVDSPLHF.